The present T cell receptor beta chain was sequenced within a study of human thymus T cells. TCRdb's copy holds only in-frame clones and misses some; the assay was immunoSEQ multiplex PCR. The table includes about 46,000 clones, around 95% detected once. This TCR came from a girl younger than two with a congenital heart defect but otherwise immunologically healthy. Sequenced material: blood.

CDR3 residues: CASPGRGPYEQYF. The DNA of the CDR3 is TGCGCCAGCCCTGGCAGGGGACCCTACGAGCAGTACTTC. The V gene is TRBV23-1, the J gene TRBJ2-7; weak D call: TRBD1 (6 bases). TRBV23-1 is given ORF status, its function remaining uncertain. This CDR3 contains 13 residues. With 8 bases removed from V and 2 bases from J, the gap between germline ends came to 13 bases.